This T cell receptor beta chain is drawn from a study of blood T cells in healthy people across ages. Study-wide context: The template switching approach captured approximately one barcoded beta molecule for every two T cells.

For the second PCR, which ran for about 7 to 11 cycles, a sample-barcoded 5' primer and a J-beta primer mix were used. Each single sample gave us at least 2.5 million CDR3-containing paired-end reads. TCRdb independently ran MiXCR on the 5' RACE reads; one entry per CDR3 protein. Of 1.5 million to 2 million distinct CDR3 sequences listed, about 35% are singletons. General study findings and limits: Since the PBMCs were unsorted, naive and antigen-experienced cells could not be conclusively compared.

This clonotype has only a few counts. Its antigen is not known. The sequence was collected from a woman in her twenties or thirties in good health. Sequencing used blood.

CDR3 region: CAIGIAGEMYEQYF. The CDR3 DNA sequence: TGTGCCATCGGAATAGCGGGAGAAATGTACGAGCAGTACTTC. J is TRBJ2-7 and V is TRBV10-3; 9 bases are shared with TRBD2. The CDR3 consists of 14 residues. Germline CDR1 and CDR2: ENHRY and SYGVKD. V shed 8 bases, J shed 4 bases, and the junction held 9 bases outside the gene matches.